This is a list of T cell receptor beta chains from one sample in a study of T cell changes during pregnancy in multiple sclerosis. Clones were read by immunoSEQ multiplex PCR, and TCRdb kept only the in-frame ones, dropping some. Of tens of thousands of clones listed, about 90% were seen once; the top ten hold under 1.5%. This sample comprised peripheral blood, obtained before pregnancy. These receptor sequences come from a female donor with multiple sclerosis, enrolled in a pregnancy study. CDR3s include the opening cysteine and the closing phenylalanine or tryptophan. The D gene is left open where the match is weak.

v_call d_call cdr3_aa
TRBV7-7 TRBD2 CASSLGTSGGNEQFF
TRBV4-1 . CASSQPTRRGPFMGYTF
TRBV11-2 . CASSPVDEKLFF
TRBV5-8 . CASSHRLVGLTGELFF
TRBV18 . CASSLKTVNTEAFF
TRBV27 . CASSSDWFGEAFF
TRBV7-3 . CASSPTGGTDTQYF
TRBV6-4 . CASSGEVDQPQHF
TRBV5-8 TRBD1 CASSRGQEGYGYTF
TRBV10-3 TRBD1 CAISDLDRGLRADTQYF
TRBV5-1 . CASSPSSVNTEAFF
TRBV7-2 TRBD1 CASSARGPNYGYTF
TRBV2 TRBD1 CASSADRGRLYGYTF
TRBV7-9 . CASRPNRGTSSYNEQFF
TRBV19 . CASSMILPGSEETQYF
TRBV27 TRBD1 CASSFTGVGTEAFF
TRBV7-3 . CASSYRGTGYNEQFF
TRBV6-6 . CASTPRSGILYGYTF
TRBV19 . CASSHRTPPYEQYF
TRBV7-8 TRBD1 CASRPGTGIYEQYF
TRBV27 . CASSELGGADTQYF
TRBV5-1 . CASSLNAGTVDYEQYF
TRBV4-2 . CASSQDVGDQETQYF
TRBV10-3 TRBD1 CAISARLGQGNNEQFF
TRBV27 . CASGVGAGANVLTF
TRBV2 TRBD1 CASRAGTGAFSNQPQHF
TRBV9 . CASSVVIGSYNSPLHF
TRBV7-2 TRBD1 CASSLGTGGPYEQYF
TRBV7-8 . CASSLVGRVGETQYF
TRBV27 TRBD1 CASSSVDRVDEQYF
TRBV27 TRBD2 CASSFSAGERYNEQFF
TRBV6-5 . CASSYGARGFNEQFF
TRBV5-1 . CASGRYQETQYF
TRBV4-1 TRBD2 CASSQDGISGGNTGELFF
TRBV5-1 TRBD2 CASSLAGGDNEQFF
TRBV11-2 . CASSSTYNEQFF
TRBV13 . CASSLGDQAYEQYF
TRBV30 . CAWSEGAWGFNEQFF
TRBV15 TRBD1 CATSRVTGGVETQYF
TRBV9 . CASSVGEDTQYF